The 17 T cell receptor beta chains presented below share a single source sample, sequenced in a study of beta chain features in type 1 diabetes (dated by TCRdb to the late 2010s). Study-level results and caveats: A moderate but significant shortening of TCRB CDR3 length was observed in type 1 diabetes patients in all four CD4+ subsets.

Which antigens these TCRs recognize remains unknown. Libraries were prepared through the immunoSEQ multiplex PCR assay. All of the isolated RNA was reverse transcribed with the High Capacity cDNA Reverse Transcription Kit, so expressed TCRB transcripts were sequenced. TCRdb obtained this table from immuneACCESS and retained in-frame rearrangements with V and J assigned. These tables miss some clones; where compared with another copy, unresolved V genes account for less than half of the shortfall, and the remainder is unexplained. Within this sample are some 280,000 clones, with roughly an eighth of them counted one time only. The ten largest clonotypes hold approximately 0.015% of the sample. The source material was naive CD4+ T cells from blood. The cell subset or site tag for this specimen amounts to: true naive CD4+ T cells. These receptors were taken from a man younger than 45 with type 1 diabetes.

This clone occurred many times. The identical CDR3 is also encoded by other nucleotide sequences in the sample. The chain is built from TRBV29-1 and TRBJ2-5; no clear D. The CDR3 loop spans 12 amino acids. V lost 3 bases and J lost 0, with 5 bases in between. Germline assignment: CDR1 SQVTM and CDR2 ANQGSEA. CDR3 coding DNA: TGCAGCGTTGACCGGGACCAAGAGACCCAGTACTTC. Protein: CSVDRDQETQYF.

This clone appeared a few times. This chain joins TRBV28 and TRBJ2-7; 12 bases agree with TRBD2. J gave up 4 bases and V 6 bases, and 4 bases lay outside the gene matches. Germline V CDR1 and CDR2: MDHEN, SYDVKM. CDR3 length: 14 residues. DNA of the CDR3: TGTGCCAGCAGACCCGGGACTAGCGGGTACGAGCAGTACTTC. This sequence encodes CASRPGTSGYEQYF.

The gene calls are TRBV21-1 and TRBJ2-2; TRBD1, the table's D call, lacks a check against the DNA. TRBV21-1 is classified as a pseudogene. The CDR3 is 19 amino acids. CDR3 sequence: CASSKALRGRGPVTGELFF. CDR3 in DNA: TGTGCCAGCAGCAAAGCGTTAAGGGGCAGGGGGCCGGTCACCGGGGAGCTGTTTTTT.

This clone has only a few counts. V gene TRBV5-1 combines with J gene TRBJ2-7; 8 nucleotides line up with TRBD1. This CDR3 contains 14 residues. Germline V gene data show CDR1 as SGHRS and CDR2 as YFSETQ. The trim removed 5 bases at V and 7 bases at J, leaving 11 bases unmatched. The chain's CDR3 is CASRDVQGAGEQYF. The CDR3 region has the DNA TGCGCCAGCAGGGACGTCCAGGGGGCTGGGGAGCAGTACTTC.

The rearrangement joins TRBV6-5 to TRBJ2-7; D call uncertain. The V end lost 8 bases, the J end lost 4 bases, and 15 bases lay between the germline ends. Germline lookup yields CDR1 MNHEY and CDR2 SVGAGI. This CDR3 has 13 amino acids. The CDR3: CASLSAGSYEQYF. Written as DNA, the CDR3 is TGTGCCAGCTTATCGGCAGGTTCGTACGAGCAGTACTTC.

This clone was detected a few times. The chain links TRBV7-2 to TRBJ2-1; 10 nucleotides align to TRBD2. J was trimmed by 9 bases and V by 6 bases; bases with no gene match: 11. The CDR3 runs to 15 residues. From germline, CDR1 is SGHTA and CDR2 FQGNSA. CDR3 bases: TGTGCCAGCAGTCTGGGTAGCGGGAGGCCCTTTGAGCAGTTCTTC. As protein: CASSLGSGRPFEQFF.

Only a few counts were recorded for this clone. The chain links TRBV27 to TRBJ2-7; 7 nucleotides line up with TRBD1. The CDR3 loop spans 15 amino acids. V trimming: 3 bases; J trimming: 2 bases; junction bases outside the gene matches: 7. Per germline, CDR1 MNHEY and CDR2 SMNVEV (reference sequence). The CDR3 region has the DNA TGTGCCAGCAGTTTTGTCGGGACAGCCACCTACGAGCAGTACTTC. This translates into CASSFVGTATYEQYF.

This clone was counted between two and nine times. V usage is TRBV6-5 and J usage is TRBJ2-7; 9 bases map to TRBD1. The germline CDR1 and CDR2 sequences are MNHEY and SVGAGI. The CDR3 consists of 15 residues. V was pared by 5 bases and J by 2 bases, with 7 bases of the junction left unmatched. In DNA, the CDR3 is TGTGCCAGCAGTGTTGCCGGGACAGGGACCTACGAGCAGTACTTC. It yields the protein CASSVAGTGTYEQYF.

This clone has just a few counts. The CDR3 coding sequence is TGCAGCCATGGCTCCAATGAGCAGTTCTTC. Its translation: CSHGSNEQFF. The chain employs TRBV20-1 and TRBJ2-1, with unresolved D. CDR3 length: 10 amino acids. In germline, CDR1 is DFQATT, CDR2 SNEGSKA (reference sequence).

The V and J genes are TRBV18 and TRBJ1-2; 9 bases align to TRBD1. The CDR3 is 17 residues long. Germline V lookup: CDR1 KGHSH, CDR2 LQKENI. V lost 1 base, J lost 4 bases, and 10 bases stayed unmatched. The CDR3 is CASSPRPEGQGLYGYTF. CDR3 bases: TGTGCCAGCTCACCACGACCTGAGGGACAGGGCCTCTATGGCTACACCTTC.

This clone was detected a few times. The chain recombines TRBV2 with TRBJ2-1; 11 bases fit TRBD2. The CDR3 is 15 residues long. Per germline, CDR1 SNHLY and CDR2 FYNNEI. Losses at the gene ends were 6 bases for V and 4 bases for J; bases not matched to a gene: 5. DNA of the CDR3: TGTGCCAGCAGCTTAGCGGGAGGGAATTACAATGAGCAGTTCTTC. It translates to CASSLAGGNYNEQFF. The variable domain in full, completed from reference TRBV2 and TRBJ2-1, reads EPEVTQTPSHQVTQMGQEVILRCVPISNHLYFYWYRQILGQKVEFLVSFYNNEISEKSEIFDDQFSVERPDGSNFTLKIRSTKLEDSAMYFCASSLAGGNYNEQFFGPGTRLTVL.

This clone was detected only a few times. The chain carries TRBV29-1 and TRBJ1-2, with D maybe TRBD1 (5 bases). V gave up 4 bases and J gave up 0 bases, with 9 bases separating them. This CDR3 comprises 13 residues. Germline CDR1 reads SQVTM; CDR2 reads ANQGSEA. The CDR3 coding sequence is TGCAGCGTTGCCGACAGACCTAACTATGGCTACACCTTC. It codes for CSVADRPNYGYTF. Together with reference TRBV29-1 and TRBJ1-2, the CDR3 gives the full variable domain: SAVISQKPSRDICQRGTSLTIQCQVDSQVTMMFWYRQQPGQSLTLIATANQGSEATYESGFVIDKFPISRPNLTFSTLTVSNMSPEDSSIYLCSVADRPNYGYTFGSGTRLTVV.

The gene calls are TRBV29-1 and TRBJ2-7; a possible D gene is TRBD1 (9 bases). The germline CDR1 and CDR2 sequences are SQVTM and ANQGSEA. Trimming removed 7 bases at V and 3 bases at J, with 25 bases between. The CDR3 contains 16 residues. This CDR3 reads CSARTGVGRAFYEQYF. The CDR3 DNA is TGCAGCGCGCGGACAGGGGTCGGGAGGGCCTTCTACGAGCAGTACTTC.

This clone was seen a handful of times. CDR3 DNA sequence: TGTGCCAGCAGAGCTATGGGGGCGAACACTGAAGCTTTCTTT. Protein: CASRAMGANTEAFF. This chain uses TRBV5-4 with TRBJ1-1, with a possible D match to TRBD1 (6 bases). CDR1 SGHNT and CDR2 YYREEE come from the germline V gene (reference sequence). Trimming pared 5 bases from V and 1 base from J, leaving 12 bases between. CDR3 length equals 14 residues.

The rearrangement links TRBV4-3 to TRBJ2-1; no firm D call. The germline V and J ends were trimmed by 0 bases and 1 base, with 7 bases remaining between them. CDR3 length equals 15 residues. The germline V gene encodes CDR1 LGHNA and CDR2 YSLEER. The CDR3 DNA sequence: TGCGCCAGCAGCCAAGAGAAACTGTCCTACAATGAGCAGTTCTTC. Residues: CASSQEKLSYNEQFF.

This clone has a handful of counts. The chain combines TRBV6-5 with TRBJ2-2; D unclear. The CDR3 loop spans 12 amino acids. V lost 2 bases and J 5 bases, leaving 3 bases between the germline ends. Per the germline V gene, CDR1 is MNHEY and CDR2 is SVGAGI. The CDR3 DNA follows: TGTGCCAGCAGTTACACAACCGGGGAGCTGTTTTTT. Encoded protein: CASSYTTGELFF.

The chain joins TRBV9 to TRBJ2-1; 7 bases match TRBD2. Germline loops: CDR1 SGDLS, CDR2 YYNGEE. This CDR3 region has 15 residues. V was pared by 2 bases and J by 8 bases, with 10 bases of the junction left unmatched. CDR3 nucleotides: TGTGCCAGCAGCGTCGGACTAGATGCTTGGGATGAGCAGTTCTTC. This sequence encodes CASSVGLDAWDEQFF.